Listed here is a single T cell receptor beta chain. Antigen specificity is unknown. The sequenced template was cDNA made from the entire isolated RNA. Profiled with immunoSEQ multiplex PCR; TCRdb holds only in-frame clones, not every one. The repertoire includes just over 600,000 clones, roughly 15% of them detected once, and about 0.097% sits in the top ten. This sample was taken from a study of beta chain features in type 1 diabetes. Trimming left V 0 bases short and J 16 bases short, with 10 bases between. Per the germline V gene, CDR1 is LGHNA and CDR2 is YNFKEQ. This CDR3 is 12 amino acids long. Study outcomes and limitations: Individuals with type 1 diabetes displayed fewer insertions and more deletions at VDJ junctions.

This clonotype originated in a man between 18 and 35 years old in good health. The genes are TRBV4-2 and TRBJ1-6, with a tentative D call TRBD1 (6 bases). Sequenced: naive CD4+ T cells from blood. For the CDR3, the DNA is TGTGCCAGCAGCCAAGACGACAGGCCGCTCCACTTT. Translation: CASSQDDRPLHF.